These T cell receptor beta chains were read from a single sample in a study of human T cells and chemical hapten exposure. MiXCR, applied by TCRdb to the 5' RACE reads, yields one record per CDR3 protein. The sample gives some 150,000 distinct CDR3 sequences, 3.5% to 5% of which show up once; around 1.5% is in the top ten. The receptors derive from a female donor in good health. CDR3s include the opening cysteine and the closing phenylalanine or tryptophan. Fields, in order: clone size, J gene, D gene, V gene, CDR3 protein, CDR3 DNA. The D gene is left open where the match is weak. Only part of the rows carry a size: once, few, many, or a class if the clone is expanded.

size: many
J: TRBJ2-5
D: TRBD1
V: TRBV12-3/TRBV12-4
CDR3: CASSPGQGRETQYF
DNA: TGTGCCAGCAGTCCCGGACAGGGAAGAGAGACCCAGTACTTC

size: .
J: TRBJ1-5
D: TRBD1
V: TRBV12-3/TRBV12-4
CDR3: CASTQTGVVGPQHF
DNA: TGTGCCTCCACCCAGACAGGGGTTGTGGGGCCCCAGCATTTT

size: few
J: TRBJ1-5
D: .
V: TRBV12-3/TRBV12-4
CDR3: CASSAGCMEPQHF
DNA: TGTGCCAGCAGTGCGGGTTGTATGGAGCCCCAGCATTTT

size: many
J: TRBJ2-1
D: .
V: TRBV20-1
CDR3: CSARERGDYNEQFF
DNA: TGCAGTGCTAGAGAGCGGGGTGATTACAATGAGCAGTTCTTC

size: many
J: TRBJ2-7
D: .
V: TRBV5-1
CDR3: CASSLDGASDYEQYF
DNA: TGCGCCAGCAGCTTGGATGGGGCTAGCGACTACGAGCAGTACTTC

size: many
J: TRBJ1-5
D: TRBD1
V: TRBV18
CDR3: CASSPVGQGRQPQHF
DNA: TGTGCCAGCTCACCGGTCGGACAGGGTAGACAGCCCCAGCATTTT

size: few
J: TRBJ1-2
D: TRBD1
V: TRBV7-2
CDR3: CASSLAGQGYGYTF
DNA: TGTGCCAGCAGCTTAGCGGGACAGGGATATGGCTACACCTTC

size: many
J: TRBJ2-3
D: TRBD2
V: TRBV6-1
CDR3: CASSEFDTAGGITDTQYF
DNA: TGTGCCAGCAGTGAATTCGATACAGCGGGGGGGATTACAGATACGCAGTATTTT

size: many
J: TRBJ2-1
D: TRBD1
V: TRBV6-1
CDR3: CASIRDRGSNEQFF
DNA: TGTGCCAGCATCCGGGACAGGGGAAGCAATGAGCAGTTCTTC

size: .
J: TRBJ2-3
D: .
V: TRBV5-4
CDR3: CASSLAGVSTDTQYF
DNA: TGTGCCAGCAGCTTGGCCGGGGTGAGCACAGATACGCAGTATTTT

size: many
J: TRBJ2-1
D: .
V: TRBV7-8
CDR3: CASSLGGGLYNEQFF
DNA: TGTGCCAGCAGCTTAGGCGGGGGCCTGTACAATGAGCAGTTCTTC

size: many
J: TRBJ2-7
D: .
V: TRBV20-1
CDR3: CSARGRTDYEQYF
DNA: TGCAGTGCTAGGGGTCGGACAGACTACGAGCAGTACTTC

size: many
J: TRBJ1-2
D: TRBD1
V: TRBV6-5
CDR3: CASSRGTGDGYTF
DNA: TGTGCCAGCAGCCGAGGGACAGGGGATGGCTACACCTTC

size: many
J: TRBJ1-1
D: .
V: TRBV18
CDR3: CASSQIGVNTEAFF
DNA: TGTGCCAGCTCACAAATTGGGGTAAACACTGAAGCTTTCTTT

size: many
J: TRBJ1-2
D: TRBD1
V: TRBV6-5
CDR3: CASSYRDRGGGYTF
DNA: TGTGCCAGCAGTTACCGGGACAGGGGCGGTGGCTACACCTTC

size: many
J: TRBJ1-1
D: .
V: TRBV10-3
CDR3: CAIKGLSRDTEAFF
DNA: TGTGCCATCAAGGGTCTTTCTAGGGACACTGAAGCTTTCTTT

size: many
J: TRBJ2-7
D: TRBD2
V: TRBV10-3
CDR3: CAISPGVAGKNPHEQYF
DNA: TGTGCCATCAGCCCGGGGGTAGCGGGGAAGAACCCCCACGAGCAGTACTTC

size: many
J: TRBJ1-1
D: .
V: TRBV7-3
CDR3: CASSSGEFTEAFF
DNA: TGTGCCAGCAGCTCAGGGGAGTTTACTGAAGCTTTCTTT

size: .
J: TRBJ1-6
D: TRBD1
V: TRBV20-1
CDR3: CSATGTVNSPLHF
DNA: TGCAGTGCCACCGGGACAGTAAATTCACCCCTCCACTTT

size: many
J: TRBJ2-3
D: TRBD2
V: TRBV6-2/TRBV6-3
CDR3: CASSYPLAGGRTDTQYF
DNA: TGTGCCAGCAGTTACCCCCTCGCGGGGGGAAGGACAGATACGCAGTATTTT

size: many
J: TRBJ2-7
D: .
V: TRBV3-1
CDR3: CASSQPQGYEQYF
DNA: TGTGCCAGCAGCCAACCACAGGGCTACGAGCAGTACTTC

size: few
J: TRBJ2-1
D: .
V: TRBV9
CDR3: CASSVKGEQFF
DNA: TGTGCCAGCAGCGTAAAGGGTGAGCAGTTCTTC

size: many
J: TRBJ2-7
D: .
V: TRBV7-2
CDR3: CASSAVRGYEQYF
DNA: TGTGCCAGCAGCGCCGTAAGGGGGTACGAGCAGTACTTC

size: many
J: TRBJ2-2
D: .
V: TRBV19
CDR3: CASSTGGLKEGTGELFF
DNA: TGTGCCAGTAGCACCGGGGGACTCAAAGAAGGGACCGGGGAGCTGTTTTTT

size: many
J: TRBJ1-2
D: .
V: TRBV18
CDR3: CASSPDGNYGYTF
DNA: TGTGCCAGCTCACCGGACGGCAACTATGGCTACACCTTC

size: many
J: TRBJ2-5
D: TRBD2
V: TRBV20-1
CDR3: CSAARLAGGQETQYF
DNA: TGCAGTGCCGCTAGACTAGCGGGGGGACAAGAGACCCAGTACTTC

size: many
J: TRBJ2-3
D: TRBD2
V: TRBV27
CDR3: CASTGWGGGTDTQYF
DNA: TGTGCCAGCACTGGATGGGGGGGGGGCACAGATACGCAGTATTTT

size: many
J: TRBJ1-2
D: TRBD1
V: TRBV20-1
CDR3: CSASQTGGSRGYTF
DNA: TGCAGTGCTAGCCAAACAGGGGGAAGTAGGGGCTACACCTTC

size: few
J: TRBJ1-2
D: .
V: TRBV3-1
CDR3: CASSQDLWGNGYTF
DNA: TGTGCCAGCAGCCAAGATTTATGGGGCAATGGCTACACCTTC

size: many
J: TRBJ1-2
D: .
V: TRBV7-2
CDR3: CASSFWGGHGYTF
DNA: TGTGCCAGCAGCTTCTGGGGCGGCCATGGCTACACCTTC

size: many
J: TRBJ1-2
D: .
V: TRBV12-3/TRBV12-4
CDR3: CASSPNYVASVGYTF
DNA: TGTGCCAGCAGTCCCAACTACGTAGCCTCCGTGGGCTACACCTTC

size: many
J: TRBJ2-6
D: .
V: TRBV9
CDR3: CASSVGRANVLTF
DNA: TGTGCCAGCAGCGTGGGGAGGGCCAACGTCCTGACTTTC

size: many
J: TRBJ1-4
D: .
V: TRBV7-8
CDR3: CASSLQGRTNEKLFF
DNA: TGTGCCAGCAGTTTACAGGGCAGGACTAATGAAAAACTGTTTTTT

size: many
J: TRBJ1-1
D: TRBD1
V: TRBV7-2
CDR3: CASSLGQIHTEAFF
DNA: TGTGCCAGCAGCTTGGGACAGATCCACACTGAAGCTTTCTTT

size: many
J: TRBJ2-1
D: .
V: TRBV20-1
CDR3: CSARDGTGNEQFF
DNA: TGCAGTGCTAGAGATGGAACAGGCAATGAGCAGTTCTTC

size: many
J: TRBJ1-2
D: TRBD1
V: TRBV9
CDR3: CASSVATGAPSGYTF
DNA: TGTGCCAGCAGCGTAGCTACAGGGGCCCCCTCCGGCTACACCTTC

size: few
J: TRBJ2-6
D: .
V: TRBV29-1
CDR3: CSVLGPLEGSGANVLTF
DNA: TGCAGCGTCCTAGGACCTCTGGAGGGTTCTGGGGCCAACGTCCTGACTTTC

size: many
J: TRBJ2-1
D: .
V: TRBV7-9
CDR3: CASSLPRNEQFF
DNA: TGTGCCAGCAGCTTACCCCGAAATGAGCAGTTCTTC

size: many
J: TRBJ1-6
D: .
V: TRBV7-8
CDR3: CASSQAGSGTEKRTPLHF
DNA: TGTGCCAGCAGCCAAGCAGGCTCCGGCACAGAGAAGAGGACACCCCTCCACTTT

size: few
J: TRBJ2-5
D: .
V: TRBV7-9
CDR3: CASRYQGIQEQETQYF
DNA: TGTGCCAGCAGGTATCAGGGGATCCAAGAACAAGAGACCCAGTACTTC

size: many
J: TRBJ1-1
D: .
V: TRBV30
CDR3: CAWSYSNRATEAFF
DNA: TGTGCCTGGAGCTATTCGAACAGGGCCACTGAAGCTTTCTTT

size: many
J: TRBJ1-1
D: .
V: TRBV5-1
CDR3: CASSLADQAFF
DNA: TGCGCCAGCAGCTTGGCAGACCAAGCTTTCTTT

size: .
J: TRBJ1-4
D: .
V: TRBV30
CDR3: CAWRDGCNEKLFF
DNA: TGTGCCTGGAGGGACGGATGTAATGAAAAACTGTTTTTT

size: many
J: TRBJ1-1
D: .
V: TRBV7-9
CDR3: CASSLFQGNEAFF
DNA: TGTGCCAGCAGCTTGTTTCAGGGAAATGAAGCTTTCTTT

size: many
J: TRBJ1-5
D: .
V: TRBV19
CDR3: CASSIALTRMGSNQPQHF
DNA: TGTGCCAGTAGTATAGCCCTTACCCGCATGGGTAGCAATCAGCCCCAGCATTTT

size: many
J: TRBJ1-5
D: .
V: TRBV20-1
CDR3: CSARVFGRVNQPQHF
DNA: TGCAGTGCTAGAGTATTCGGTCGGGTTAATCAGCCCCAGCATTTT

size: many
J: TRBJ2-7
D: .
V: TRBV6-5
CDR3: CASRSTASRRLYF
DNA: TGTGCCAGCCGTTCGACAGCTTCCCGGCGCCTGTACTTC

size: many
J: TRBJ1-5
D: .
V: TRBV28
CDR3: CASLAVGTYSNQPQHF
DNA: TGTGCCAGCTTGGCGGTCGGCACATATAGCAATCAGCCCCAGCATTTT

size: many
J: TRBJ2-3
D: .
V: TRBV6-6
CDR3: CASSLRSPRTDTQYF
DNA: TGTGCCAGCAGTTTGCGGTCCCCTCGGACAGATACGCAGTATTTT

size: many
J: TRBJ2-2
D: TRBD1
V: TRBV5-1
CDR3: CASSPGDRVEPGELFF
DNA: TGCGCCAGCAGCCCGGGGGACAGGGTCGAACCCGGGGAGCTGTTTTTT

size: many
J: TRBJ1-5
D: .
V: TRBV19
CDR3: CASSILGPYSNQPQHF
DNA: TGTGCCAGTAGTATATTGGGTCCTTATAGCAATCAGCCCCAGCATTTT

size: many
J: TRBJ2-3
D: .
V: TRBV18
CDR3: CASSLGVTDTQYF
DNA: TGTGCCAGCTCACTCGGGGTCACAGATACGCAGTATTTT

size: many
J: TRBJ1-6
D: TRBD1
V: TRBV7-9
CDR3: CASKESGTGDGVDSPLHF
DNA: TGTGCCAGCAAGGAGTCGGGTACAGGGGATGGCGTAGATTCACCCCTCCACTTT

size: many
J: TRBJ2-3
D: .
V: TRBV7-2
CDR3: CASSPQGPPQYF
DNA: TGTGCCAGCAGCCCCCAGGGGCCCCCGCAGTATTTT

size: many
J: TRBJ2-2
D: .
V: TRBV6-5
CDR3: CASRIGAGELFF
DNA: TGTGCCAGCAGGATAGGTGCCGGGGAGCTGTTTTTT

size: few
J: TRBJ2-3
D: .
V: TRBV15
CDR3: CATSRVGLEAATDTQYF
DNA: TGTGCCACCAGCAGAGTTGGCCTAGAAGCCGCAACAGATACGCAGTATTTT

size: many
J: TRBJ2-6
D: .
V: TRBV10-3
CDR3: CAISRGSGANVLTF
DNA: TGTGCCATCTCCCGGGGCTCTGGGGCCAACGTCCTGACTTTC

size: .
J: TRBJ1-2
D: TRBD1
V: TRBV29-1
CDR3: CSVEAGQGVGYTF
DNA: TGCAGCGTTGAGGCGGGACAGGGCGTTGGCTACACCTTC

size: many
J: TRBJ2-7
D: .
V: TRBV29-1
CDR3: CSVGAGSSYEQYF
DNA: TGCAGCGTTGGAGCGGGCAGCTCCTACGAGCAGTACTTC